This T cell receptor beta chain was identified in a study of blood T cell repertoires in COVID-19. CDR3 length equals 17 residues. V shed 0 bases and J 0 bases; nucleotides not matched to a gene: 8. In the original analysis: Amplifying reference gene primers gave estimates of nucleated cell counts. Using immunoSEQ multiplex PCR, the repertoire was profiled, and TCRdb retains in-frame clones only, with some absent. V and J calls and clone size are given by that table; D and trimming were obtained from the DNA. Of under 200,000 clones listed, approximately 86% were seen once; the top ten hold roughly 8.6%.

The receptor was derived from a man between 60 and 75 years old with acute or convalescent COVID-19. Sequencing was carried out using peripheral blood. V and J are TRBV23-1 and TRBJ2-7, with TRBD1 identical over 7 bases. TRBV23-1 qualifies as an ORF whose function is uncertain. CDR3 bases: TGCGCCAGCAGTCAATCAGACAGGGCGAAGGACTCCTACGAGCAGTACTTC. Protein product: CASSQSDRAKDSYEQYF.